This T cell receptor (beta chain) is from a study of T cell responses to AZD1222 COVID-19 vaccine. V lost 1 base to trimming and J lost 4 bases, with 5 bases between them. CDR1 KGHSH and CDR2 LQKENI come from the germline V gene. The CDR3 runs 13 residues. Using immunoSEQ multiplex PCR, the repertoire was profiled, and TCRdb retains in-frame clones only, with some absent. The profile shows approximately 170,000 clones, roughly 90% of them singletons. The clonotype originates from an adult in good health. The source material was peripheral blood, sampled on day 0 of AZD1222 vaccination. V is TRBV18 and J is TRBJ1-5; unclear D gene. CDR3 in amino acids: CASSPLNNQPQHF. CDR3 coding DNA: TGTGCCAGCTCACCACTGAATAATCAGCCCCAGCATTTT.